The entry that follows covers one TCR beta chain sequence. Trimming stripped 3 bases from V and 3 bases from J, with 15 bases between. This CDR3 region has 15 residues. Germline CDR1 is SGDLS and CDR2 is YYNGEE. Vbeta (60) and Jbeta (13) primers were used in the PCR. Only in-frame clones appear in the TCRdb table, and some are missing; sequencing was by immunoSEQ multiplex PCR. The data contain about 160,000 clones, 78% of them singletons. The sample is drawn from a study of cytomegalovirus exposure and HLA in healthy donors. The source is a woman in her thirties or forties in good health and CMV-seropositive. The source material was PBMCs. The chain couples TRBV9 to TRBJ1-1, with a tentative D call TRBD1 (5 bases). CDR3 sequence reads: CASSAITGAYTEAFF. For the CDR3, the DNA is TGTGCCAGCAGCGCTATAACAGGTGCTTACACTGAAGCTTTCTTT.